Below, 26 T cell receptor beta chains from the same sample are listed, as sequenced in a study of blood T cell repertoires in COVID-19. The table came from immunoSEQ multiplex PCR; TCRdb's copy has only in-frame clones and leaves some out. The sample records under 200,000 clones, over 75% being singletons. Sequencing was carried out using PBMCs or T cells enriched from blood (not recorded which). The receptors originated from a woman between 50 and 59 years old who had recovered from COVID-19.

The gene calls are TRBV2 and TRBJ1-1; D is possibly TRBD1 (5 bases). Per germline, CDR1 SNHLY and CDR2 FYNNEI. This CDR3 spans 15 amino acids. V was shortened by 5 bases and J by 1 base, with 14 bases between the two germline ends. The CDR3 DNA reads TGTGCCAGCAGTATCCAGGGCTACTCGAACACTGAAGCTTTCTTT. Translating gives CASSIQGYSNTEAFF.

This chain joins TRBV6-2 or TRBV6-3 and TRBJ1-1; weak D call: TRBD1 (5 bases). CDR1 and CDR2 (germline): MNHEY, SVGEGT. V was shortened by 4 bases and J by 4 bases, with 13 bases between the two germline ends. The CDR3 consists of 14 residues. The CDR3 DNA sequence: TGTGCCAGCAGTTTTACACAGGCGACCACTGAAGCTTTCTTT. Translating gives CASSFTQATTEAFF.

The chain combines TRBV19 with TRBJ2-5; D uncertain. CDR3 length equals 14 residues. In germline, CDR1 is LNHDA, CDR2 SQIVND (reference sequence). V was clipped by 1 base and J by 2 bases, with 8 bases between them. The CDR3 region has the DNA TGTGCCAGTAGTATAGTGAACAGACAAGAGACCCAGTACTTC. Translating gives CASSIVNRQETQYF.

V usage is TRBV30 and J usage is TRBJ1-3; possibly TRBD1 for D (5 bases). In germline, CDR1 is GTSNPN, CDR2 SVGIG (reference sequence). Trimming took 7 bases from V and 0 from J, leaving 10 bases between them. This CDR3 has 13 amino acids. Here the CDR3 reads CAYQGFSGNTIYF. As DNA, the CDR3 is TGTGCCTATCAGGGATTCTCTGGAAACACCATATATTTT.

This clone turned up a few times. This chain uses TRBV3-1 (or the pseudogene TRBV3-2) with TRBJ2-4; TRBD2 agrees at 9 bases. In germline, CDR1 is LGHDT, CDR2 YNNKEL (reference sequence). After removal of 3 bases from V and 3 bases from J, the junction contained 9 bases not matched to a gene. CDR3 size: 17 residues. The CDR3 protein is CASSQLTSGWYKNIQYF. The CDR3 DNA reads as TGTGCCAGCAGCCAGTTAACTAGCGGGTGGTACAAAAACATTCAGTACTTC.

DNA of the CDR3: TGTGCCAGCTCCGCACTAGGCCGAAAAGGGTCCTACAATGAGCAGTTCTTC. This sequence encodes CASSALGRKGSYNEQFF. The J gene is TRBJ2-1, the V gene TRBV18, with D possibly TRBD2 on 5 matching bases. In germline, CDR1 is KGHSH, CDR2 LQKENI. Trimming took off 6 bases at V and 1 base at J, with 19 bases between the two ends. The CDR3 totals 17 residues.

The chain combines TRBV18 with TRBJ2-1; D possibly corresponds to TRBD1 (6 bases). The CDR3 loop spans 13 amino acids. Trimming removed 4 bases at V and 5 bases at J, with 9 bases between. CDR1 and CDR2 from the germline V gene are KGHSH and LQKENI. For the CDR3, the DNA is TGTGCCAGCTCACAAAACAGGGACAATGAGCAGTTCTTC. Its protein product is CASSQNRDNEQFF.

The chain couples TRBV6-2 or TRBV6-3 to TRBJ2-7; perhaps TRBD2 as D (6 bases). CDR1 MNHEY and CDR2 SVGEGT come from the germline V gene. The CDR3 has 14 residues. V gave up 4 bases and J gave up 3 bases, with 13 bases separating them. Here the CDR3 reads CASSLSRGNYEQYF. The DNA of the CDR3 is TGTGCCAGCAGTTTAAGTCGGGGGAACTACGAGCAGTACTTC.

The V gene is TRBV2, the J gene TRBJ2-7; TRBD1 matches at 10 bases. The CDR3 totals 16 residues. Per the germline V gene, CDR1 is SNHLY and CDR2 is FYNNEI. With V trimmed by 6 bases and J by 1 base, 9 bases remained unmatched. This CDR3 reads CASRGEGQGWSYEQYF. The CDR3 DNA sequence: TGTGCCAGCAGAGGAGAGGGACAGGGGTGGTCCTACGAGCAGTACTTC.

The chain joins TRBV2 to TRBJ1-6; 9 positions agree with TRBD1. Germline CDR1 reads SNHLY; CDR2 reads FYNNEI. The J segment lost 5 bases and the V segment lost 7 bases, leaving 15 bases of the junction unmatched. The CDR3 sequence is 18 residues long. The CDR3 sequence is CASIRSPLQGANNSPLHF. The CDR3 DNA is TGTGCCAGCATCAGATCCCCCCTACAGGGGGCTAATAATTCACCCCTCCACTTT.

The chain uses TRBV25-1 and TRBJ1-4; no reliable D call. Germline lookup yields CDR1 MGHDK and CDR2 SYGVNS. The CDR3 contains 12 residues. The V end lost 2 bases, the J end lost 5 bases, and 3 bases lay between the germline ends. CDR3 sequence reads: CASSEQNEKLFF. CDR3 coding DNA: TGTGCCAGCAGTGAACAGAATGAAAAACTGTTTTTT.

The CDR3 here is CASSQTDRGTGELFF. CDR3 bases: TGCGCCAGCAGTCAAACGGACAGGGGGACCGGGGAGCTGTTTTTT. The chain is built from TRBV5-1 and TRBJ2-2; 10 bases align to TRBD1. In germline, CDR1 is SGHRS, CDR2 YFSETQ. The trim removed 5 bases at V and 5 bases at J, leaving 6 bases unmatched. The CDR3 is made up of 15 amino acids. Full variable domain (remainder filled in from reference TRBV5-1 and TRBJ2-2): KAGVTQTPRYLIKTRGQQVTLSCSPISGHRSVSWYQQTPGQGLQFLFEYFSETQRNKGNFPGRFSGRQFSNSRSEMNVSTLELGDSALYLCASSQTDRGTGELFFGEGSRLTVL.

This rearrangement joins TRBV5-1 to TRBJ2-1; 7 nucleotides line up with TRBD2. Trimming took 0 bases from V and 15 from J; bases not matched to a gene: 9. Germline V lookup: CDR1 SGHRS, CDR2 YFSETQ. The CDR3 has 13 residues. CDR3 amino acids: CASSLEGGRLLFF. CDR3 DNA sequence: TGCGCCAGCAGCTTGGAAGGCGGGAGATTACTGTTCTTC.

This clone showed up just once. The J gene is TRBJ2-1, the V gene TRBV7-9, with D hard to call. This CDR3 contains 16 residues. Germline lookup yields CDR1 SEHNR and CDR2 FQNEAQ (reference sequence). With 1 base removed from V and 0 bases from J, the gap between germline ends came to 10 bases. In DNA form, the CDR3 reads TGTGCCAGCAGCTTAGTGCCAATCAGCTCCTACAATGAGCAGTTCTTC. Translation: CASSLVPISSYNEQFF.

The rearrangement links TRBV4-1 to TRBJ2-1; weak D call: TRBD2 (6 bases). Germline CDR1 MGHRA, CDR2 YSYEKL. V was shortened by 1 base and J by 0 bases, with 10 bases between the two germline ends. The CDR3 is 16 amino acids. CDR3 DNA sequence: TGCGCCAGCAGCCAAGCGGCGGGAAGCTCCTACAATGAGCAGTTCTTC. Encoded protein: CASSQAAGSSYNEQFF.

This chain links TRBV19 with TRBJ1-2, with 9 nucleotides matching TRBD1. The V and J ends lost 5 bases and 9 bases, in that order; junction bases with no gene match: 10. CDR1 and CDR2 (germline): LNHDA, SQIVND (reference sequence). This CDR3 comprises 14 residues. The CDR3: CASSPGTGNSRYTF. The DNA for the CDR3 is TGTGCCAGTAGTCCCGGGACAGGGAACAGCCGCTACACCTTC.

This chain links TRBV5-5 with TRBJ1-1; TRBD1 matches at 7 bases. There are 16 residues in the CDR3. Germline CDR1 reads SGHKS; CDR2 reads YYEKEE (reference sequence). With 0 bases clipped from V and 3 bases from J, the junction kept 8 bases outside the gene matches. CDR3 sequence (DNA): TGTGCCAGCAGCTTGGTGGGCAGGGGGTATGACACTGAAGCTTTCTTT. Translation: CASSLVGRGYDTEAFF.

The rearrangement uses TRBV7-9 and TRBJ1-2; D remains unclear. The V end lost 5 bases, the J end lost 4 bases, and 11 bases lay between the germline ends. This CDR3 comprises 13 residues. Germline assignment: CDR1 SEHNR and CDR2 FQNEAQ (reference sequence). CDR3 sequence (DNA): TGTGCCAGCAGCGCGGCCCTTTTCTATGGCTACACCTTC. Its translation is CASSAALFYGYTF.

This chain connects TRBV6-5 to TRBJ1-4; tentatively, D is TRBD1 (6 bases). V was clipped by 5 bases and J by 4 bases, with 14 bases between them. CDR1 is MNHEY, CDR2 SVGAGI, per germline. This CDR3 has 15 residues. This chain's CDR3 is CASSHDRTVNEKLFF. The DNA of the CDR3 is TGTGCCAGCAGTCACGACAGGACGGTTAATGAAAAACTGTTTTTT.

V gene TRBV29-1 combines with J gene TRBJ2-7; TRBD1 aligns across 7 bases. Germline CDR1 SQVTM, CDR2 ANQGSEA. J lost 2 bases, V lost 0 bases, and 4 bases had no gene match. This CDR3 is 14 amino acids long. The CDR3 loop reads CSVEDRTGAYEQYF. Here the CDR3 DNA reads TGCAGCGTTGAAGATAGAACAGGGGCCTACGAGCAGTACTTC.

The rearrangement uses TRBV15 and TRBJ1-4; D uncertain. From germline, CDR1 is LNHNV and CDR2 YYDKDF (reference sequence). V was trimmed by 3 bases and J by 7 bases, leaving 18 bases between them. The CDR3 covers 16 residues. CDR3: CATSSWVAGSGEKLFF. In nucleotides, the CDR3 is TGTGCCACCAGCAGCTGGGTAGCGGGCTCGGGTGAAAAACTGTTTTTT.

The CDR3: CASSRILREANEKLFF. The CDR3 DNA follows: TGCGCCAGCAGCCGAATACTCAGGGAGGCGAATGAAAAACTGTTTTTT. This chain links TRBV4-1 with TRBJ1-4; maybe TRBD1 (5 bases). Germline values: CDR1 MGHRA, CDR2 YSYEKL. Trimming shortened V by 4 bases and J by 5 bases, and 17 bases separated the two germline ends. The CDR3 loop spans 16 amino acids.

The CDR3 coding sequence is TGTGCCAGCAGTTACGGGCAGGGGGTATTTCAGCCCCAGCATTTT. Translation: CASSYGQGVFQPQHF. J is TRBJ1-5 and V is TRBV6-2 or TRBV6-3, with 7 bases lining up with TRBD1. V gave up 2 bases and J gave up 6 bases; unmatched junction bases: 7. The V gene's germline CDR1 is MNHEY and CDR2 SVGEGT. The CDR3 is 15 residues long.

The V call is TRBV5-1, the J call TRBJ2-1, with 7 bases that match TRBD1. The CDR3 consists of 15 residues. Unmatched junction bases numbered 12, after V lost 3 bases and J lost 9 bases. CDR1 is SGHRS and CDR2 is YFSETQ in the germline V gene. In DNA form, the CDR3 reads TGCGCCAGCAGCTATGACAGGGCAGGTTCTGGTGAGCAGTTCTTC. This gives the protein CASSYDRAGSGEQFF. Using reference TRBV5-1 and TRBJ2-1 for the parts outside the CDR3, the full variable domain is KAGVTQTPRYLIKTRGQQVTLSCSPISGHRSVSWYQQTPGQGLQFLFEYFSETQRNKGNFPGRFSGRQFSNSRSEMNVSTLELGDSALYLCASSYDRAGSGEQFFGPGTRLTVL.

V and J are TRBV4-2 and TRBJ2-7, with D perhaps TRBD2 (6 bases). Trimming stripped 0 bases from V and 2 bases from J, with 14 bases between. CDR1 is LGHNA, CDR2 YNFKEQ, per germline. The CDR3 runs 16 residues. In DNA form, the CDR3 reads TGTGCCAGCAGCCAAGATCCGGCTAGCGCCACCTACGAGCAGTACTTC. Residues: CASSQDPASATYEQYF.

The chain employs TRBV7-2 and TRBJ2-7, with TRBD2 identical over 9 bases. Per the germline V gene, CDR1 is SGHTA and CDR2 is FQGNSA. CDR3 length equals 14 residues. V was pared by 5 bases and J by 3 bases, with 5 bases of the junction left unmatched. The CDR3 DNA reads as TGTGCCAGCAGCCAGGGACTAGCTATCTACGAGCAGTACTTC. Residues: CASSQGLAIYEQYF.